This TCR beta chain was captured by sequencing in a study of blood T cell repertoires in COVID-19. The assay was immunoSEQ multiplex PCR, and TCRdb's table has in-frame clones only and misses some. The sample consists of roughly 92,000 clones, about nine tenths of them appearing once. The J segment lost 0 bases and the V segment lost 0 bases, leaving 3 bases of the junction unmatched. Germline CDR1 reads SGHRS; CDR2 reads YFSETQ. This CDR3 comprises 16 residues. This TCR was recovered from an elderly woman with acute or convalescent COVID-19. J is TRBJ2-5 and V is TRBV5-1; 9 bases are a match to TRBD2. Sample: peripheral blood. The CDR3 DNA sequence: TGCGCCAGCAGCTTGGGGCTAGCGGGGTACCAAGAGACCCAGTACTTC. It yields the protein CASSLGLAGYQETQYF.